Listed below are T cell receptor beta chains from one sample, sequenced in a study of T cell responses to AZD1222 COVID-19 vaccine. TCRdb keeps only in-frame clones here, not all; method: immunoSEQ multiplex PCR. This sample has roughly 120,000 clones; around 92% occur once, and the top ten carry roughly 7.9%. Here the sequenced sample was peripheral blood, taken 28 days after the second AZD1222 dose. The receptor source for this set is an adult who received the AZD1222 COVID-19 vaccine. CDR3s include the opening cysteine and the closing phenylalanine or tryptophan. Each record gives: V gene, D gene, clone size, J gene, CDR3 length, CDR3 protein, CDR3 DNA. The D gene is left open where the match is weak. A clone size is listed for some rows: how often the clone was seen (once, few, many), or a class if it is expanded.

>TRBV7-2|.|once|TRBJ2-1|16
CASSLAQGGGQNEQFF
TGTGCCAGCAGCTTAGCGCAAGGGGGAGGCCAAAATGAGCAGTTCTTC
>TRBV2|.|.|TRBJ1-5|15
CASSYTRGSNQPQHF
TGTGCCAGCAGTTACACCCGGGGTAGCAATCAGCCCCAGCATTTT
>TRBV11-1|.|.|TRBJ2-1|15
CASSLGRGIYNEQFF
TGTGCCAGCAGCTTAGGGCGGGGTATATACAATGAGCAGTTCTTC
>TRBV4-2|TRBD1|few|TRBJ1-2|12
CASSQGTGGYTF
TGTGCCAGCAGCCAAGGGACAGGGGGCTACACCTTC
>TRBV20-1|.|.|TRBJ2-1|10
CSGKNNEQFF
TGCAGTGGGAAGAACAATGAGCAGTTCTTC
>TRBV21-1|.|.|TRBJ1-5|17
CASLLKGGQNSNQPQHF
TGTGCCAGTCTTCTAAAGGGGGGACAGAATAGCAATCAGCCCCAGCATTTT
>TRBV20-1|.|once|TRBJ2-3|14
CSAIDSLSTDTQYF
TGCAGTGCTATTGACTCTCTAAGCACAGATACGCAGTATTTT
>TRBV6-5|.|.|TRBJ1-5|15
CASSYSYAGNQPQHF
TGTGCCAGCAGTTACTCTTACGCTGGCAATCAGCCCCAGCATTTT
>TRBV11-2|.|.|TRBJ1-4|13
CASIRGFGEKLFF
TGTGCCAGCATTCGGGGTTTTGGTGAAAAACTGTTTTTT
>TRBV5-5|.|.|TRBJ1-2|13
CASSLGGDYGYTF
TGTGCCAGCAGCTTAGGGGGGGACTATGGCTACACCTTC
>TRBV28|.|.|TRBJ2-5|13
CASSFGGQETQYF
TGTGCCAGCAGCTTCGGGGGTCAAGAGACCCAGTACTTC
>TRBV28|TRBD1|.|TRBJ1-2|15
CASFTGTGVIYGYTF
TGTGCCAGCTTTACCGGGACAGGGGTAATCTATGGCTACACCTTC
>TRBV24-1|TRBD1|large|TRBJ2-3|14
CATSDRDSPNTQYF
TGTGCCACCAGTGATCGGGACAGCCCGAATACGCAGTATTTT
>TRBV24-1|.|.|TRBJ2-5|14
CATSDLGSQETQYF
TGTGCCACCAGTGATTTGGGCAGCCAAGAGACCCAGTACTTC
>TRBV28|TRBD1|few|TRBJ1-6|15
CASSLTGTGNSPLHF
TGTGCCAGCAGTTTAACCGGGACAGGAAATTCACCCCTCCACTTT
>TRBV7-9|TRBD1|.|TRBJ1-6|14
CASSLGQGYSPLHF
TGTGCCAGCAGCTTGGGACAGGGGTATTCACCCCTCCACTTT
>TRBV3-1/TRBV3-2|.|.|TRBJ1-3|16
CASSAPATGGGNTIYF
TGTGCCAGCAGCGCACCGGCCACCGGGGGTGGAAACACCATATATTTT
>TRBV5-6|.|.|TRBJ1-4|17
CASSSYRTGTREEKLFF
TGTGCCAGCAGCTCCTATCGAACAGGGACCCGTGAAGAAAAACTGTTTTTT